This T cell receptor beta chain was identified in a study of CD4 T cells in relation to SARS-CoV-2 and coronaviruses. Study overall: Of the patients, roughly eight were male, a few female, two Hispanic. Crossreactive spike epitopes shared across donors were mapped to their HLA restriction. General study points: This crossreactivity analysis covered spike protein alone, no other viral proteins. No donor gave both pre-pandemic and post-infection samples.

Sequencing used immunoSEQ multiplex PCR; TCRdb keeps in-frame clones, though not all of them. The sample holds tens of thousands of clones, approximately 85% seen once. A note on this clone: Its antigen is currently unknown.

CDR1 is SGHRS, CDR2 YFSETQ, per germline. Deletions cut 3 bases from V and 5 bases from J, with 8 bases between. This CDR3 has 13 amino acids. This sequence joins TRBV5-1 and TRBJ2-2, with D possibly TRBD2 on 6 matching bases. The specimen was memory CD4+ T cells from PBMCs. The TCR was taken from an adult with COVID-19. CDR3 bases: TGCGCCAGCAGCTGGACTATGACCGGGGAGCTGTTTTTT. Residues: CASSWTMTGELFF.